This is a list of T cell receptor beta chains from one sample in a study of PD-1 blockade in classical Hodgkin lymphoma. TCRdb's copy holds only in-frame clones and misses some; the assay was immunoSEQ multiplex PCR. The sample includes some 48,000 clones, 80% of them seen just once. Specimen: peripheral blood mononuclear cells (PBMCs), collected before the fourth cycle of nivolumab. These receptors were collected from a human donor with classical Hodgkin lymphoma. Each CDR3 is given with its conserved first and last residue. Fields, in order: D gene, clone size, J gene, V gene, CDR3 DNA, CDR3 protein. D genes are given only for firm matches. Size values are once, few and many counts, or a class for expanded clones, and some rows have none.

d_gene: TRBD1
abundance: .
j_gene: TRBJ1-2
v_gene: TRBV2
CDR3nt: TGTGCCAGAACAAAGGGGACAGGTTCTAGCGTCTATGGCTACACCTTC
CDR3aa: CARTKGTGSSVYGYTF

d_gene: .
abundance: .
j_gene: TRBJ2-7
v_gene: TRBV30
CDR3nt: TGTGCCTGGAGTTCTTTGGGCAGGTCGGGCGAGCAGTACTTC
CDR3aa: CAWSSLGRSGEQYF

d_gene: .
abundance: .
j_gene: TRBJ2-2
v_gene: TRBV7-9
CDR3nt: TGTGCCAGCACCCAGGGCCGGGGGACGAACACCGGGGAGCTGTTTTTT
CDR3aa: CASTQGRGTNTGELFF

d_gene: TRBD2
abundance: .
j_gene: TRBJ2-3
v_gene: TRBV18
CDR3nt: TGTGCCAGCCGACCAGTGGGCGGGAGTATCGCAGATACGCAGTATTTT
CDR3aa: CASRPVGGSIADTQYF

d_gene: TRBD2
abundance: .
j_gene: TRBJ2-3
v_gene: TRBV29-1
CDR3nt: TGCAGCGTTGAAGAAGACACTAGCGGACCCACAGATACGCAGTATTTT
CDR3aa: CSVEEDTSGPTDTQYF

d_gene: TRBD1
abundance: .
j_gene: TRBJ1-5
v_gene: TRBV7-8
CDR3nt: TGTGCCAGCAGCGTGGAGCAGGGGGGATTTAGCAATCAGCCCCAGCATTTT
CDR3aa: CASSVEQGGFSNQPQHF

d_gene: TRBD1
abundance: .
j_gene: TRBJ1-2
v_gene: TRBV19
CDR3nt: TGTGCCAGTGCCCCCCGTGCTGGACAGGGATTTGACAGGGGCTACACCTTC
CDR3aa: CASAPRAGQGFDRGYTF

d_gene: TRBD2
abundance: .
j_gene: TRBJ2-1
v_gene: TRBV5-4
CDR3nt: TGTGCCAGCAGCCGTACTACTAGCGGAAAGTACAATGAGCAGTTCTTC
CDR3aa: CASSRTTSGKYNEQFF

d_gene: .
abundance: medium-sized
j_gene: TRBJ1-5
v_gene: TRBV30
CDR3nt: TGTGCCTGGAGTGTAAAGATTGCCGATCAGCCCCAGCATTTT
CDR3aa: CAWSVKIADQPQHF

d_gene: TRBD2
abundance: .
j_gene: TRBJ2-7
v_gene: TRBV11-2
CDR3nt: TGTGCCAGCAGCTTTTTTACTAGCGGGGCCTACGAGCAGTACTTC
CDR3aa: CASSFFTSGAYEQYF

d_gene: .
abundance: .
j_gene: TRBJ2-6
v_gene: TRBV19
CDR3nt: TGTGCCAGTAGTATAGATGTCTCTGGGGCCAACGTCCTGACTTTC
CDR3aa: CASSIDVSGANVLTF

d_gene: .
abundance: few
j_gene: TRBJ2-7
v_gene: TRBV9
CDR3nt: TGTGCCAGCAGCCGAACTAGTCCCTCCTACGAGCAGTACTTC
CDR3aa: CASSRTSPSYEQYF

d_gene: TRBD2
abundance: .
j_gene: TRBJ2-5
v_gene: TRBV7-8
CDR3nt: TGTGCCAGCAGCTTAGCGAGGCTAGCGGGACAAGAGACCCAGTACTTC
CDR3aa: CASSLARLAGQETQYF

d_gene: TRBD1
abundance: .
j_gene: TRBJ1-2
v_gene: TRBV27
CDR3nt: TGTGCCAGCAGTTTAGGGACAGGGGAGAATGGCTACACCTTC
CDR3aa: CASSLGTGENGYTF

d_gene: .
abundance: .
j_gene: TRBJ2-3
v_gene: TRBV10-3
CDR3nt: TGTGCCATCAGTGTTGGTCGCACAGATACGCAGTATTTT
CDR3aa: CAISVGRTDTQYF

d_gene: .
abundance: .
j_gene: TRBJ2-2
v_gene: TRBV30
CDR3nt: TGTGCCTGGAGGGAGCTAGCGAACACCGGGGAGCTGTTTTTT
CDR3aa: CAWRELANTGELFF

d_gene: TRBD1
abundance: .
j_gene: TRBJ1-1
v_gene: TRBV10-1
CDR3nt: TGCGCCAGCAGCACAGGGGGCAATACTGAAGCTTTCTTT
CDR3aa: CASSTGGNTEAFF

d_gene: .
abundance: .
j_gene: TRBJ1-6
v_gene: TRBV1
CDR3nt: TGCACCAGCACCTCTGGGACACCCCATTCACCCCTCCACTTT
CDR3aa: CTSTSGTPHSPLHF

d_gene: TRBD2
abundance: .
j_gene: TRBJ2-1
v_gene: TRBV11-2
CDR3nt: TGTGCCAGCAGCTTAGTGGGAGCGGGGAGCTCCTACAATGAGCAGTTCTTC
CDR3aa: CASSLVGAGSSYNEQFF

d_gene: .
abundance: .
j_gene: TRBJ1-1
v_gene: TRBV19
CDR3nt: TGTGCCAGTAGTCTGGTAAGGGACACTGAAGCTTTCTTT
CDR3aa: CASSLVRDTEAFF

d_gene: TRBD1
abundance: .
j_gene: TRBJ1-1
v_gene: TRBV30
CDR3nt: TGTGCCTGGAGGTGGGGACAGATGAACACTGAAGCTTTCTTT
CDR3aa: CAWRWGQMNTEAFF

d_gene: .
abundance: .
j_gene: TRBJ2-1
v_gene: TRBV5-1
CDR3nt: TGCGCCAGCAGCTTAAGTCTAGCTAGTTCCAATGAGCAGTTCTTC
CDR3aa: CASSLSLASSNEQFF

d_gene: .
abundance: .
j_gene: TRBJ2-7
v_gene: TRBV27
CDR3nt: TGTGCCAGCAGCTACACCGGCAGGGGCTCCTACGAGCAGTACTTC
CDR3aa: CASSYTGRGSYEQYF

d_gene: TRBD2
abundance: .
j_gene: TRBJ2-3
v_gene: TRBV7-8
CDR3nt: TGTGCCAGCAGCCGTGGGACTAGCGGGACAGATACGCAGTATTTT
CDR3aa: CASSRGTSGTDTQYF

d_gene: TRBD1
abundance: .
j_gene: TRBJ2-1
v_gene: TRBV27
CDR3nt: TGTGCCAGCAAGGACAGGGCGAATGAGCAGTTCTTC
CDR3aa: CASKDRANEQFF

d_gene: .
abundance: .
j_gene: TRBJ2-3
v_gene: TRBV5-1
CDR3nt: TGCGCCAGCAGCTTGTGGGGTGGCACAGATACGCAGTATTTT
CDR3aa: CASSLWGGTDTQYF

d_gene: TRBD1
abundance: few
j_gene: TRBJ1-2
v_gene: TRBV28
CDR3nt: TGTGCCAGCAGTTCCCGGGACAGGGAGCCGGCCTATGGCTACACCTTC
CDR3aa: CASSSRDREPAYGYTF